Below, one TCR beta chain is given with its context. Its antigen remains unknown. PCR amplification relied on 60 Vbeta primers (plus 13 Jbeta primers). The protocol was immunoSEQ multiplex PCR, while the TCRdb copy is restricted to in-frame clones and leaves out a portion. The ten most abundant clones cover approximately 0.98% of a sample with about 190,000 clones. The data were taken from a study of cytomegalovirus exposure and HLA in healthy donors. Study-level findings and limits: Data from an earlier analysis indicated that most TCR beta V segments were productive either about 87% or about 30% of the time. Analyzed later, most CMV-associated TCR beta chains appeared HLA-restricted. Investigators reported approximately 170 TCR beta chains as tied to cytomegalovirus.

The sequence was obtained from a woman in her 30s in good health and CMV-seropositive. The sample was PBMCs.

The CDR3 DNA is TGTGCCAGCAGTTTTTTCTCCCAGGAGGGGCCCTACGAGCAGTACTTC. Protein: CASSFFSQEGPYEQYF. This chain links TRBV27 with TRBJ2-7; maybe TRBD2 (6 bases). This CDR3 is built from 16 residues. V was cut by 3 bases and J by 2 bases, with 17 bases left in between. Germline loops: CDR1 MNHEY, CDR2 SMNVEV (reference sequence).